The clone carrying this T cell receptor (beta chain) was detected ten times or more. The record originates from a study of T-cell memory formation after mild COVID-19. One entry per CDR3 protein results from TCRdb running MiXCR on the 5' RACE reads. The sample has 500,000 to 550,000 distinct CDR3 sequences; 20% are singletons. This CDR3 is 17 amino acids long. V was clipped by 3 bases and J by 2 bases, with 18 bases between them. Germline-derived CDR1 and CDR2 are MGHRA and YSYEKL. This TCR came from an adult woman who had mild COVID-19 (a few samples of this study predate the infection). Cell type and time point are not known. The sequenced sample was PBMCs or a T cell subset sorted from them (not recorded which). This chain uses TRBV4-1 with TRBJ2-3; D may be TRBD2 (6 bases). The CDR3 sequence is CASSHSLSGSHTDTQYF. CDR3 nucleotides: TGCGCCAGCAGCCACTCCTTAAGCGGGTCTCACACAGATACGCAGTATTTT.